This T cell receptor beta chain was obtained from a study of CD8 T cells in ankylosing spondylitis. A quantitative 5'-RACE method, one with molecular barcodes, was used to make TCR beta libraries. TCRdb independently ran MiXCR on the 5' RACE reads; one entry per CDR3 protein. This table holds around 450,000 distinct CDR3 sequences, 25% to 30% found once. General study results and limits: Researchers reportedly found disease-linked clones significantly enriched in matched ankylosing spondylitis synovial fluid. Typical of ankylosing spondylitis blood, it appeared, was a TCR beta motif of fewer than ten highly homologous variants. Reports of some motif variants in reactive arthritis synovial fluid and blood predate this one. Relatively scarce in peripheral blood, disease-linked clones were CD8+.

Trimming removed 7 bases at V and 13 bases at J, with 28 bases between. CDR1 is SQVTM and CDR2 is ANQGSEA in the germline V gene. The CDR3 runs to 14 residues. With regard to this clonotype: What it binds is unknown.

The genes are TRBV29-1 and TRBJ1-2, with no clear D. The sequence was obtained from a male donor with ankylosing spondylitis. The specimen sequenced was blood, either unsorted or a sorted T cell fraction (not recorded which). CDR3 in DNA: TGCAGCGCCTCTCCGACGGACGTCGGACTACCGGCCACCTTC. It encodes CSASPTDVGLPATF.